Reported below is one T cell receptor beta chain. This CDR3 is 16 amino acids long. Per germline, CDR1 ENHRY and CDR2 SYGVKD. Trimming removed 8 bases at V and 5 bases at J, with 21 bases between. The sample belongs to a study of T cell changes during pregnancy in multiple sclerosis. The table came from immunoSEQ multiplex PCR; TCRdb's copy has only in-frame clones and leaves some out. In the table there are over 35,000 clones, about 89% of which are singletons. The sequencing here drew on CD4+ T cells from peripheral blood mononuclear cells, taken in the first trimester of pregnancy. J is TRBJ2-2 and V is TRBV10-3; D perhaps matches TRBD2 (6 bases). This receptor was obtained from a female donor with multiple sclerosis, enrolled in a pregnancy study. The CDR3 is CAIEGTGSRGTGELFF. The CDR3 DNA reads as TGTGCCATCGAGGGAACCGGGTCCCGGGGGACCGGGGAGCTGTTTTTT.